Below, 31 T cell receptor beta chains from the same sample are listed, as sequenced in a study of blood T cell repertoires in COVID-19 (TCRdb year 2020). Library method: the immunoSEQ multiplex PCR assay. TCRdb mirrors the immuneACCESS table, restricted to in-frame sequences. Some clones are absent from its copies; in checked studies, under half trace to an unresolved V gene, and the reason for the others is unknown. Across this sample there are roughly 190,000 clones, with approximately 84% seen only once. The ten most abundant clones make up 5.1% of the sample. The sample taken for sequencing was peripheral blood. The receptors were sampled from a woman aged 65 to 85 with active or convalescent COVID-19.

V and J are TRBV19 and TRBJ1-5, with 11 bases matching TRBD1. Germline lookup yields CDR1 LNHDA and CDR2 SQIVND (reference sequence). Trimming took 5 bases from V and 7 from J; bases not matched to a gene: 16. The CDR3 has 18 amino acids. CDR3 DNA: TGTGCCAGTAGTCAATATCGAGCCGGGACAGGGGGGTGGCAGCCCCAGCATTTT. It translates to CASSQYRAGTGGWQPQHF. Full variable domain (missing parts from reference TRBV19 and TRBJ1-5): DGGITQSPKYLFRKEGQNVTLSCEQNLNHDAMYWYRQDPGQGLRLIYYSQIVNDFQKGDIAEGYSVSREKKESFPLTVTSAQKNPTAFYLCASSQYRAGTGGWQPQHFGDGTRLSIL.

This clone was seen more than once but under ten times. This chain joins TRBV5-1 and TRBJ1-2; D is perhaps TRBD1 (6 bases). Between the trimmed V and J ends, which lost 0 bases and 8 bases, there was a span of 11 bases. CDR1 is SGHRS and CDR2 is YFSETQ in the germline V gene. This CDR3 has 13 residues. The CDR3 DNA is TGCGCCAGCAGCTTGGAAGGGGGTCGGGGCTACACCTTC. This sequence encodes CASSLEGGRGYTF. Full variable domain (outside the CDR3, taken from reference TRBV5-1 and TRBJ1-2): KAGVTQTPRYLIKTRGQQVTLSCSPISGHRSVSWYQQTPGQGLQFLFEYFSETQRNKGNFPGRFSGRQFSNSRSEMNVSTLELGDSALYLCASSLEGGRGYTFGSGTRLTVV.

This rearrangement joins TRBV5-1 to TRBJ2-3, with 11 bases lining up with TRBD2. Germline-derived CDR1 and CDR2 are SGHRS and YFSETQ. The V segment lost 0 bases and the J segment 0 bases; nucleotides outside the gene matches: 0. The CDR3 has 16 residues. In DNA form, the CDR3 reads TGCGCCAGCAGCTTGGGGACTAGCGGGAGCACAGATACGCAGTATTTT. Amino acids: CASSLGTSGSTDTQYF.

This chain connects TRBV7-9 to TRBJ2-7; TRBD2 might be the D (6 bases). V lost 1 base, J lost 3 bases, and 19 bases lay in between. This CDR3 has 17 residues. CDR1 and CDR2 (germline): SEHNR, FQNEAQ (reference sequence). The CDR3 protein is CASSLGTTHRLDYEQYF. CDR3 sequence (DNA): TGTGCCAGCAGCTTAGGGACTACTCACCGATTGGACTACGAGCAGTACTTC.

The CDR3 nucleotides are TGTGCCAGCAGTTTACCCGGGGACAGAGCCTACGAGCAGTACTTC. This codes for CASSLPGDRAYEQYF. This chain uses TRBV28 with TRBJ2-7, with 7 positions matching TRBD1. CDR3 length equals 15 residues. Germline trimming cut 2 bases from V and 2 bases from J; bases unmatched to any gene: 6. CDR1 MDHEN and CDR2 SYDVKM come from the germline V gene.

V usage is TRBV5-6 and J usage is TRBJ2-7; D perhaps matches TRBD2 (6 bases). V lost 4 bases and J lost 4, with 18 bases in between. The CDR3 is 15 amino acids. Germline loops: CDR1 SGHDT, CDR2 YYEEEE. CDR3 bases: TGTGCCAGCAGCCCCCGGGGGACCCCGGGGTACGAGCAGTACTTC. It specifies CASSPRGTPGYEQYF.

CDR3: CASRERQANTEAFF. The CDR3 DNA follows: TGTGCCAGCAGGGAAAGACAGGCGAACACTGAAGCTTTCTTT. The V call is TRBV6-6, the J call TRBJ1-1; a weak D match, TRBD1 (6 bases). The CDR3 length is 14 residues. Germline V lookup: CDR1 MNHNY, CDR2 SVGAGI (reference sequence). V lost 6 bases, J lost 1 base, and 12 bases lay in between.

The chain couples TRBV28 to TRBJ2-1; the D gene is possibly TRBD2 (6 bases). The CDR3 length is 16 residues. Germline V gene lookup returns CDR1 MDHEN and CDR2 SYDVKM. V gave up 3 bases and J gave up 0 bases, with 12 bases separating them. The CDR3 DNA sequence: TGTGCCAGCAGTTTGGCTAGCGTGTTCTCCTACAATGAGCAGTTCTTC. Protein product: CASSLASVFSYNEQFF.

The sample holds one count of this clone. This rearrangement joins TRBV6-1 to TRBJ1-2, with 7 positions matching TRBD1. The CDR3 runs to 13 residues. Looked up from germline, CDR1 is MNHNS and CDR2 is SASEGT. The V gene end was trimmed by 5 bases and the J gene end by 4 bases; junction bases not matched to a gene: 4. CDR3 protein: CASSRTGLYGYTF. The CDR3 nucleotides read TGTGCCAGCAGTCGGACAGGCCTCTATGGCTACACCTTC.

This sequence joins TRBV27 and TRBJ1-1; no reliable D call. The CDR3 contains 14 residues. CDR1 and CDR2 (germline): MNHEY, SMNVEV (reference sequence). Trimming removed 1 base at V and 1 base at J, with 7 bases between. CDR3 in amino acids: CASSLYPGNTEAFF. The DNA for the CDR3 is TGTGCCAGCAGTTTATATCCGGGGAACACTGAAGCTTTCTTT.

This clone was counted only a few times. This chain joins TRBV27 and TRBJ1-4; D may be TRBD1 (5 bases). Germline lookup yields CDR1 MNHEY and CDR2 SMNVEV (reference sequence). The CDR3 runs to 17 residues. V lost 4 bases and J lost 8, with 23 bases in between. The CDR3 DNA reads TGTGCCAGCAGTTCCCTCCACCCCGGGACTGGAGACGAAAAACTGTTTTTT. Translation: CASSSLHPGTGDEKLFF.

The CDR3 spells CASSSIGTSGRVGFF. The CDR3 nucleotides read TGTGCCAGCAGTTCCATTGGGACTAGCGGGAGAGTAGGGTTCTTC. The chain couples TRBV28 to TRBJ2-1; 14 bases line up with TRBD2. The germline V gene encodes CDR1 MDHEN and CDR2 SYDVKM. The CDR3 runs 15 residues. With 4 bases clipped from V and 15 bases from J, the junction kept 11 bases outside the gene matches. Together with reference TRBV28 and TRBJ2-1, the CDR3 gives the full variable domain: DVKVTQSSRYLVKRTGEKVFLECVQDMDHENMFWYRQDPGLGLRLIYFSYDVKMKEKGDIPEGYSVSREKKERFSLILESASTNQTSMYLCASSSIGTSGRVGFFGPGTRLTVL.

The rearrangement joins TRBV12-3 or TRBV12-4 to TRBJ1-5; D call uncertain. V lost 3 bases and J 5 bases, leaving 5 bases between the germline ends. The CDR3 runs 12 residues. The CDR3 bases are TGTGCCAGCAGTTTTCTCGATCAGCCCCAGCATTTT. It is translated as CASSFLDQPQHF.

In the case of this clone: The junction differs from germline at one of its ends, possibly a read error. This rearrangement joins TRBV30 to TRBJ2-5; 8 bases align to TRBD2. The CDR3 runs 12 residues. Germline loops: CDR1 GTSNPN, CDR2 SVGIG (reference sequence). The CDR3 DNA follows: TGTGCCTGGAGTGTACTTAGTAGCGGGGATAACTTC. It yields the protein CAWSVLSSGDNF.

The chain recombines TRBV2 with TRBJ1-5; 7 nucleotides align to TRBD1. Germline CDR1 reads SNHLY; CDR2 reads FYNNEI. The J segment lost 3 bases and the V segment lost 3 bases, leaving 2 bases of the junction unmatched. CDR3 size: 14 residues. The CDR3: CASSDGQVNQPQHF. CDR3 coding DNA: TGTGCCAGCAGTGATGGACAGGTCAATCAGCCCCAGCATTTT.

The table lists this clone with a few counts. The chain links TRBV19 to TRBJ1-4; the match to TRBD1 covers 7 bases. Germline lookup yields CDR1 LNHDA and CDR2 SQIVND (reference sequence). The CDR3 runs to 15 residues. The ends lost 7 bases at V and 3 bases at J; junction bases unmatched: 8. The CDR3 DNA reads TGTGCCAGTAAAACAGACAGGGTCTCTAATGAAAAACTGTTTTTT. It yields the protein CASKTDRVSNEKLFF. The full variable domain, with the rest looked up from reference TRBV19 and TRBJ1-4, is DGGITQSPKYLFRKEGQNVTLSCEQNLNHDAMYWYRQDPGQGLRLIYYSQIVNDFQKGDIAEGYSVSREKKESFPLTVTSAQKNPTAFYLCASKTDRVSNEKLFFGSGTQLSVL.

This clone was seen only a few times. The gene calls are TRBV10-1 and TRBJ1-1; no definite D call. V lost 1 base, J lost 6 bases, and 12 bases lay in between. This CDR3 has 14 residues. The germline V gene encodes CDR1 WNHNN and CDR2 SYGVQD (reference sequence). Here the CDR3 reads CASSEYGSGSEAFF. The CDR3 region has the DNA TGCGCCAGCAGTGAGTACGGCAGCGGTTCTGAAGCTTTCTTT.

The V gene is TRBV6-6, the J gene TRBJ1-3; D not resolved. CDR1 MNHNY and CDR2 SVGAGI come from the germline V gene (reference sequence). The CDR3 is made up of 16 amino acids. Between the trimmed V and J ends, which lost 2 bases and 1 base, there was a span of 12 bases. CDR3 sequence (DNA): TGTGCCAGCAGTTACACCGGGAGAGGGTCTGGAAACACCATATATTTT. Amino acids: CASSYTGRGSGNTIYF.

This clone has a handful of counts. This sequence joins TRBV2 and TRBJ2-7; 7 bases are a match to TRBD1. CDR1 SNHLY and CDR2 FYNNEI come from the germline V gene. There are 14 residues in the CDR3. Trimming took 4 bases from V and 4 from J; bases not matched to a gene: 7. CDR3 sequence reads: CASSVQGRRYEQYF. CDR3 nucleotides: TGTGCCAGCAGTGTACAGGGGAGACGTTACGAGCAGTACTTC.

The chain has TRBV11-3 and TRBJ2-1; 13 bases align to TRBD2. Germline CDR1 SGHNT, CDR2 YENEEA. The CDR3 covers 18 residues. V was pared by 1 base and J by 0 bases, with 3 bases of the junction left unmatched. The CDR3 loop is CASSLAGTSGISYNEQFF. DNA for the CDR3: TGTGCCAGCAGCTTAGCCGGGACTAGCGGGATCTCCTACAATGAGCAGTTCTTC.

J is TRBJ2-7 and V is TRBV6-5, with TRBD1 as a possible D gene (5 bases). CDR3 length: 13 residues. Per the germline V gene, CDR1 is MNHEY and CDR2 is SVGAGI. The V gene lost 2 bases and the J gene lost 4 bases, with 9 bases spanning the gap. The CDR3 DNA reads as TGTGCCAGCAGTTACGCTCAGGGTTACGAGCAGTACTTC. The encoded protein is CASSYAQGYEQYF.

The chain recombines TRBV28 with TRBJ2-2; D is perhaps TRBD2 (6 bases). The V gene's germline CDR1 is MDHEN and CDR2 SYDVKM. Trimming removed 0 bases at V and 4 bases at J, with 12 bases between. This CDR3 comprises 16 residues. For the CDR3, the DNA is TGTGCCAGCAGTTTATGGGAGGGGAAGGGCACCGGGGAGCTGTTTTTT. Its translation is CASSLWEGKGTGELFF.

V gene TRBV10-2 combines with J gene TRBJ1-1, with a weak D call TRBD1 (5 bases). Trimming left V 10 bases short and J 2 bases short, with 14 bases between. CDR3 length: 13 residues. CDR1 WSHSY and CDR2 SAAADI come from the germline V gene. The CDR3 spells CAIATTGNTEAFF. The CDR3 region has the DNA TGCGCCATCGCCACTACAGGAAACACTGAAGCTTTCTTT.

The CDR3 loop is CASILAVWADEQFF. In DNA form, the CDR3 reads TGTGCCAGCATTCTAGCGGTCTGGGCGGATGAGCAGTTCTTC. The rearrangement joins TRBV6-6 to TRBJ2-1; 7 nucleotides match TRBD2. Germline trimming cut 7 bases from V and 8 bases from J; bases unmatched to any gene: 11. Germline loops: CDR1 MNHNY, CDR2 SVGAGI (reference sequence). The CDR3 is 14 residues long.

Concerning this clone: The same CDR3 is also encoded by other DNA sequences in this sample. The chain recombines TRBV6-5 with TRBJ1-3, with D perhaps TRBD1 (5 bases). The germline CDR1 and CDR2 sequences are MNHEY and SVGAGI. The CDR3 covers 14 residues. Trimming pared 6 bases from V and 0 bases from J, leaving 9 bases between. CDR3 nucleotide sequence: TGTGCCAGCAGACGGGGGACCTCTGGAAACACCATATATTTT. Its protein product is CASRRGTSGNTIYF.

The sample holds one count of this clone. This chain connects TRBV11-2 to TRBJ2-7, with D unclear. Trimming pared 0 bases from V and 3 bases from J, leaving 12 bases between. Germline CDR1 and CDR2: SGHAT and FQNNGV. This CDR3 contains 15 residues. CDR3 bases: TGTGCCAGCAGCTTAGATAGAGGCAGCTTCTACGAGCAGTACTTC. Amino acids: CASSLDRGSFYEQYF.

V and J are TRBV19 and TRBJ1-5; D is uncertain. V was clipped by 3 bases and J by 4 bases, with 10 bases between them. Germline V lookup: CDR1 LNHDA, CDR2 SQIVND (reference sequence). This CDR3 is built from 14 residues. CDR3 loop: CASSIRSSNQPQHF. Written as DNA, the CDR3 is TGTGCCAGTAGTATCCGGAGCAGTAATCAGCCCCAGCATTTT. Drawing the rest from reference TRBV19 and TRBJ1-5, the complete variable domain is DGGITQSPKYLFRKEGQNVTLSCEQNLNHDAMYWYRQDPGQGLRLIYYSQIVNDFQKGDIAEGYSVSREKKESFPLTVTSAQKNPTAFYLCASSIRSSNQPQHFGDGTRLSIL.

The V gene is TRBV5-6, the J gene TRBJ1-2; D call uncertain. Germline V gene sequence: CDR1 SGHDT, CDR2 YYEEEE. CDR3 length: 14 residues. V lost 4 bases, J lost 0 bases, and 10 bases lay in between. This CDR3 reads CASSHQLANYGYTF. The CDR3 DNA is TGTGCCAGCAGCCATCAGCTAGCTAACTATGGCTACACCTTC.

The chain is built from TRBV2 and TRBJ2-6; 11 nucleotides agree with TRBD1. The V gene end was trimmed by 6 bases and the J gene end by 2 bases; junction bases not matched to a gene: 9. Looked up from germline, CDR1 is SNHLY and CDR2 is FYNNEI. This CDR3 has 18 amino acids. As DNA, the CDR3 is TGTGCCAGCAGCCACCGGACAGGGGGCGCGACTGGGGCCAACGTCCTGACTTTC. This gives the protein CASSHRTGGATGANVLTF.

V gene TRBV18 combines with J gene TRBJ2-3; D ambiguous. Trimming cost V 3 bases and J 0 bases, with 7 bases left between them. Germline CDR1 and CDR2: KGHSH and LQKENI. The CDR3 length is 14 residues. Here the CDR3 DNA reads TGTGCCAGCTCACCCCCGGTTAGCACAGATACGCAGTATTTT. This codes for CASSPPVSTDTQYF.

This clone was seen more than once but under ten times. This chain uses TRBV19 with TRBJ2-2, with 11 bases that match TRBD2. The germline V gene has CDR1 LNHDA and CDR2 SQIVND (reference sequence). With 9 bases clipped from V and 9 bases from J, the junction kept 12 bases outside the gene matches. CDR3 length: 15 amino acids. This chain's CDR3 is CASSYLAGGSRELFF. Written as DNA, the CDR3 is TGTGCCAGCTCTTACCTAGCGGGGGGATCAAGGGAGCTGTTTTTT.